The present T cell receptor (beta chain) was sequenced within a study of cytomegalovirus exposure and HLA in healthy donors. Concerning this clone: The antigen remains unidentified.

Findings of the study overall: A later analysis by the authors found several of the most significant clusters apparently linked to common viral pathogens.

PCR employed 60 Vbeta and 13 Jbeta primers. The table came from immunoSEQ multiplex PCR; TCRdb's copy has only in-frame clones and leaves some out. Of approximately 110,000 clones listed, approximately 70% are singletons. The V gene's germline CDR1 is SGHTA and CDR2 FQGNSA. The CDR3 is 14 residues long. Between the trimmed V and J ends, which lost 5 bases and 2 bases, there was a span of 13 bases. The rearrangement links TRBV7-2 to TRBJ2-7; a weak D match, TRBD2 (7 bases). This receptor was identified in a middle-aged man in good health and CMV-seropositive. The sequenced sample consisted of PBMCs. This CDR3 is CASSPLGGPYEQYF. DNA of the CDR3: TGTGCCAGCAGCCCGTTGGGGGGGCCCTACGAGCAGTACTTC.